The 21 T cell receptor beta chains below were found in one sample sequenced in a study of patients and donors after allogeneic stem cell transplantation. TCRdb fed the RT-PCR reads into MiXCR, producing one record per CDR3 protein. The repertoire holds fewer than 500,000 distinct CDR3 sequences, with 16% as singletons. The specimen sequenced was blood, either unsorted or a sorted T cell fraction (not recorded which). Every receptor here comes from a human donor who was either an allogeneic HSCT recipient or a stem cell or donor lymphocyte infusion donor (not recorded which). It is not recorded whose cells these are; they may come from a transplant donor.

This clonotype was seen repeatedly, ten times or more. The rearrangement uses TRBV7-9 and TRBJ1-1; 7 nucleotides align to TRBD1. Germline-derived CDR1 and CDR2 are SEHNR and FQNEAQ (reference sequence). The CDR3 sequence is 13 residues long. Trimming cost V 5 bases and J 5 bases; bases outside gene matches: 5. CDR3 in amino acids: CASSADRPTEAFF. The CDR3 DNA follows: TGTGCCAGCAGCGCGGACAGGCCGACTGAAGCTTTCTTT.

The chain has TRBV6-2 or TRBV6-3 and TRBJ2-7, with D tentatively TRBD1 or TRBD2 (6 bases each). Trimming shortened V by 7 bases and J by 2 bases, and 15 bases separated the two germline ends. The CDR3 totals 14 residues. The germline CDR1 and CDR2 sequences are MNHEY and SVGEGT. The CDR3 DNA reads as TGTGCCAGCATAAAAGGGGGGCGCGCCTACGAGCAGTACTTC. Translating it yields CASIKGGRAYEQYF.

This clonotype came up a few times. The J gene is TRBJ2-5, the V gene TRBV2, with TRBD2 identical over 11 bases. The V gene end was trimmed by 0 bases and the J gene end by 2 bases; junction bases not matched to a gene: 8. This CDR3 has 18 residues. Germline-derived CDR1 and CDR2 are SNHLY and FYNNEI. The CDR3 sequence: CASSEARLAGGVQETQYF. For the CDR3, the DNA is TGTGCCAGCAGTGAAGCACGGCTAGCGGGGGGAGTTCAAGAGACCCAGTACTTC.

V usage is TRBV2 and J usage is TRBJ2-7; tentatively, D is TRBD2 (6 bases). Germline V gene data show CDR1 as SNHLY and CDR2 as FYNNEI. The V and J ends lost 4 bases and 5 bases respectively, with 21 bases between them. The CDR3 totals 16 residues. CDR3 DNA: TGTGCCAGCAGTGGGGGAATAGCGGTCCCTCGGGACGAGCAGTACTTC. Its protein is CASSGGIAVPRDEQYF.

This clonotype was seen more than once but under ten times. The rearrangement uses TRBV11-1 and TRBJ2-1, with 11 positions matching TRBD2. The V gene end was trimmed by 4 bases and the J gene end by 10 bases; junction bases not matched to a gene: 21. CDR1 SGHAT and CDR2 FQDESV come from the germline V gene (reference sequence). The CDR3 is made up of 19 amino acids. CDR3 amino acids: CASSSGHEILAGADGEQFF. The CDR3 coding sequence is TGTGCCAGCAGCTCGGGACACGAGATACTAGCGGGAGCCGACGGGGAGCAGTTCTTC.

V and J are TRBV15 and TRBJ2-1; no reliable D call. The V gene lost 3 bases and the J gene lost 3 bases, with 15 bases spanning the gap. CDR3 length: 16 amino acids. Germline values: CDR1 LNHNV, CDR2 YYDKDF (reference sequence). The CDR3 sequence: CATSRDRSGVYNEQFF. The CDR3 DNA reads TGTGCCACCAGCAGGGATAGATCTGGGGTCTACAATGAGCAGTTCTTC.

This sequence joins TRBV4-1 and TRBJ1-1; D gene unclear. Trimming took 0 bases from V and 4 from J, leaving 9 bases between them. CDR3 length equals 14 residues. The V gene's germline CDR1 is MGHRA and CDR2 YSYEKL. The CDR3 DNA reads TGCGCCAGCAGCCAAGATCGTCGAGTCACTGAAGCTTTCTTT. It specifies CASSQDRRVTEAFF.

The CDR3 protein is CASRKQGSGISQPQHF. For the CDR3, the DNA is TGTGCCAGCCGCAAACAGGGCTCGGGTATTAGTCAGCCCCAGCATTTT. The chain links TRBV5-6 to TRBJ1-5; D possibly corresponds to TRBD1 (6 bases). V was cut by 7 bases and J by 6 bases, with 23 bases left in between. Germline lookup yields CDR1 SGHDT and CDR2 YYEEEE. The CDR3 spans 16 residues.

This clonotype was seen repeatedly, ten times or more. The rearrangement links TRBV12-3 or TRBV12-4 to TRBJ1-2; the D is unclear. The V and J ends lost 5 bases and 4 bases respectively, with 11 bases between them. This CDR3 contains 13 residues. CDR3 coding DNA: TGTGCCAGCAGTCCCAAAATGGGCTATGGCTACACCTTC. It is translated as CASSPKMGYGYTF.

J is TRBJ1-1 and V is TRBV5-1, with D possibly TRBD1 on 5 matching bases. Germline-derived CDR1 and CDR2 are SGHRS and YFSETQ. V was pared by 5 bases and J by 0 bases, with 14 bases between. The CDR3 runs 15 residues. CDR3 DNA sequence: TGCGCCAGCAGAGTCCGCGGGGGTCTGAACACTGAAGCTTTCTTT. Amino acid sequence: CASRVRGGLNTEAFF.

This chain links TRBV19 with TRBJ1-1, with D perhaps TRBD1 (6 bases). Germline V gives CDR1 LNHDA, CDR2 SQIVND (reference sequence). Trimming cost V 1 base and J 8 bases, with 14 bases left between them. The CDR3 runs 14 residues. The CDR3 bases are TGTGCCAGTAGTATAGTAGGGGGTTCGAAGGAAGCTTTCTTT. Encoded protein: CASSIVGGSKEAFF.

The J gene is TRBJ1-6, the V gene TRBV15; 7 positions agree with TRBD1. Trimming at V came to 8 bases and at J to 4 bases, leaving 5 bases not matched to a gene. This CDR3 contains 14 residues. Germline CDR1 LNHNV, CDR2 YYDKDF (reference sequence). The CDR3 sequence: CATRRDRYNSPLHF. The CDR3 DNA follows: TGTGCCACCCGCCGGGACAGATATAATTCACCCCTCCACTTT. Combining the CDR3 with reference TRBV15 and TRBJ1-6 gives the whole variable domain DAMVIQNPRYQVTQFGKPVTLSCSQTLNHNVMYWYQQKSSQAPKLLFHYYDKDFNNEADTPDNFQSRRPNTSFCFLDIRSPGLGDTAMYLCATRRDRYNSPLHFGNGTRLTVT.

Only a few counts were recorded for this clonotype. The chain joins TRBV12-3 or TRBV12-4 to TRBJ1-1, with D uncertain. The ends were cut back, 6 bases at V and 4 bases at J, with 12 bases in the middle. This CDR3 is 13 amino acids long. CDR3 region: CASRPLVATEAFF. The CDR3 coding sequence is TGTGCCAGCAGACCCTTGGTGGCCACTGAAGCTTTCTTT.

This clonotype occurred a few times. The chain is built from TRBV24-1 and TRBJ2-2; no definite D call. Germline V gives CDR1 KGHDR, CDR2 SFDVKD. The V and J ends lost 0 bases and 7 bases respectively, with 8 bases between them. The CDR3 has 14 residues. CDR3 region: CATSDLHENGELFF. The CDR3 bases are TGTGCCACCAGTGATTTGCACGAGAACGGGGAGCTGTTTTTT.

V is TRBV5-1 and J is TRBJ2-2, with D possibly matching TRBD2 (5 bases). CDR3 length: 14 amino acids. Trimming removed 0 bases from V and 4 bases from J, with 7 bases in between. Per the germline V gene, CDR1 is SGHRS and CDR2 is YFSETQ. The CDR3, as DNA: TGCGCCAGCAGCTTGGGTGGGAGCACCGGGGAGCTGTTTTTT. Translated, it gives CASSLGGSTGELFF.

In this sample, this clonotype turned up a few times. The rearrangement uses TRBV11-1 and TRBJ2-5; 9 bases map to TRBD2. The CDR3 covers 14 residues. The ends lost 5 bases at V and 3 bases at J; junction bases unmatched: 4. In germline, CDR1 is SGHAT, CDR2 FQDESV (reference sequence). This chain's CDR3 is CASSPLAGKETQYF. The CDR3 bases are TGTGCCAGCAGCCCGCTAGCGGGGAAAGAGACCCAGTACTTC.

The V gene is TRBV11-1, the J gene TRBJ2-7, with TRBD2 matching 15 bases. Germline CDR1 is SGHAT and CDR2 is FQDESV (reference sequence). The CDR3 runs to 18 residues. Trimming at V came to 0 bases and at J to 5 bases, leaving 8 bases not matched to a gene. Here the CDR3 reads CASSLAAGLAGGQDEQYF. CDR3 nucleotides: TGTGCCAGCAGCTTAGCCGCGGGACTAGCGGGGGGCCAGGACGAGCAGTACTTC.

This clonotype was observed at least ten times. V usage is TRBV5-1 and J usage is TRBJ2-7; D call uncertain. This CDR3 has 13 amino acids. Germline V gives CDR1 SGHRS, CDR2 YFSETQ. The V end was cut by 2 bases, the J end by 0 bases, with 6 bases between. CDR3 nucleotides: TGCGCCAGCAGCTTCACAGTCTCCTACGAGCAGTACTTC. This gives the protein CASSFTVSYEQYF.

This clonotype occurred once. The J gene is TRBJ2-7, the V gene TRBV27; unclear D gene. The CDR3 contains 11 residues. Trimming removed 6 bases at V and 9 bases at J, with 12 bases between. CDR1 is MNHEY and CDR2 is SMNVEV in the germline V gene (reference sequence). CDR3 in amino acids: CASSDGPRQYF. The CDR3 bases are TGTGCCAGCAGCGACGGACCGAGGCAGTACTTC.

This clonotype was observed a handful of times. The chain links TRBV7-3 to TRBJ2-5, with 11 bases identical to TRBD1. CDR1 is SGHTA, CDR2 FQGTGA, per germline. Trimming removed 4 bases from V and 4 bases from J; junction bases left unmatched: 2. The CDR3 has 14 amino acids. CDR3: CASSSDRGRETQYF. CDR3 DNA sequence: TGTGCCAGCAGCTCGGACAGGGGGCGAGAGACCCAGTACTTC.

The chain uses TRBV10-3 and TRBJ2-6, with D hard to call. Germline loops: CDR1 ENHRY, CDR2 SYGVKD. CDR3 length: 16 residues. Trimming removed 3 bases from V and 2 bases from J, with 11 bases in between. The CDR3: CAISDKVIAGANVLTF. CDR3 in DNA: TGTGCCATCAGTGACAAGGTGATTGCTGGGGCCAACGTCCTGACTTTC.